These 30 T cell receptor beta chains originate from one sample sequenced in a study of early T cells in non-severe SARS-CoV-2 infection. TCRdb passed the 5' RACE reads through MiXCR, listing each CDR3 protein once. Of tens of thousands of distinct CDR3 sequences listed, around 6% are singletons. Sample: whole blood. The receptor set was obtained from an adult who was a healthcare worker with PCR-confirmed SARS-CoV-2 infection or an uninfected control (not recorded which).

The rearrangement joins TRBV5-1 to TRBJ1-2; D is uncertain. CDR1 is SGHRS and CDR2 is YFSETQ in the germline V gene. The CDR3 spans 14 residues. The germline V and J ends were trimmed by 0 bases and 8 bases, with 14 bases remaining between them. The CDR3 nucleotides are TGCGCCAGCAGCTTGGGGACCATCCGTGACGGCTACACCTTC. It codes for CASSLGTIRDGYTF.

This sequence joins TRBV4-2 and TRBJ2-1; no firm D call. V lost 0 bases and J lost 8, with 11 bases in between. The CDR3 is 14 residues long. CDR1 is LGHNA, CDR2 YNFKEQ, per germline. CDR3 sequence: CASSQDKASHEQFF. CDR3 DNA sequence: TGTGCCAGCAGCCAAGATAAAGCCTCCCATGAGCAGTTCTTC.

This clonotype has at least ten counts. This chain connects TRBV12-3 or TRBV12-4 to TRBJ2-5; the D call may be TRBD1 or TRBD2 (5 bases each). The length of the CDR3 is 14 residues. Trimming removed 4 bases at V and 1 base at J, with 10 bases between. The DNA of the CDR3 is TGTGCCAGCAGTTGGGGGAGCGGCCAAGAGACCCAGTACTTC. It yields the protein CASSWGSGQETQYF.

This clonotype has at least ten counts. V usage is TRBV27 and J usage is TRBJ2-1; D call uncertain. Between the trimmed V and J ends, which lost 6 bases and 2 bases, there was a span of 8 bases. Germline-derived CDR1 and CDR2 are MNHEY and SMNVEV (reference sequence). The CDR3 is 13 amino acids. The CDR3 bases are TGTGCCAGCAGCCTCTCTGCCTACAATGAGCAGTTCTTC. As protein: CASSLSAYNEQFF.

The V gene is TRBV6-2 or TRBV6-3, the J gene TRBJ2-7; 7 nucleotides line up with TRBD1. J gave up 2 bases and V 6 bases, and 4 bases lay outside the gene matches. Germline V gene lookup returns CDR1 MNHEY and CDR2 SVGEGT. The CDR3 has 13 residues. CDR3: CASRDRVPYEQYF. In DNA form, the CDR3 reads TGTGCCAGCAGAGACAGGGTCCCCTACGAGCAGTACTTC.

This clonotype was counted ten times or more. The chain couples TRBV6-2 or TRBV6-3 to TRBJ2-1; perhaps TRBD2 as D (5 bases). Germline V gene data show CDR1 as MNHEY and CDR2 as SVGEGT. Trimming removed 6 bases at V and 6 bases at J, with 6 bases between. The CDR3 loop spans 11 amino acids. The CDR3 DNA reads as TGTGCCAGCAGCCGGGGCAATGAGCAGTTCTTC. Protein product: CASSRGNEQFF.

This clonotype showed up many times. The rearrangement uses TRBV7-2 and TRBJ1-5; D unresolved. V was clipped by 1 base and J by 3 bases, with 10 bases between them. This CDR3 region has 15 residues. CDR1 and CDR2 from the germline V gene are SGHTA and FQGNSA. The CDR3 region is CASSLESRINQPQHF. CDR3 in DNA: TGTGCCAGCAGCTTAGAAAGCCGGATCAATCAGCCCCAGCATTTT.

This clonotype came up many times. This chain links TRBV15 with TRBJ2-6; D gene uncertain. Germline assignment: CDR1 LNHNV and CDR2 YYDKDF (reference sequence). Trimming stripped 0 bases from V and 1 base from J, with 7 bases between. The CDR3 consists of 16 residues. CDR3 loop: CATSRDSGSGANVLTF. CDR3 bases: TGTGCCACCAGCAGAGACTCCGGGTCTGGGGCCAACGTCCTGACTTTC.

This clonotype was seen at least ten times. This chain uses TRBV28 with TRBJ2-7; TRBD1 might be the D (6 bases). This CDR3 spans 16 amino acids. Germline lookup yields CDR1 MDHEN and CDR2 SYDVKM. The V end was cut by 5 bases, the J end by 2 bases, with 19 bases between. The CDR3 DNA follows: TGTGCCAGCAGTCGAGTAGGGACACACCTTCCCTACGAGCAGTACTTC. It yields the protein CASSRVGTHLPYEQYF.

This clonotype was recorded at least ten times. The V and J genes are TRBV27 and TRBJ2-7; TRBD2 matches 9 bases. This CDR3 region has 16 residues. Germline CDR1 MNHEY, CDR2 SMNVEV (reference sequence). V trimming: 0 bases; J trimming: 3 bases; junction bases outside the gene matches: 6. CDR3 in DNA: TGTGCCAGCAGTTTATCTCGCGGGGGGGCTGGCTACGAGCAGTACTTC. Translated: CASSLSRGGAGYEQYF.

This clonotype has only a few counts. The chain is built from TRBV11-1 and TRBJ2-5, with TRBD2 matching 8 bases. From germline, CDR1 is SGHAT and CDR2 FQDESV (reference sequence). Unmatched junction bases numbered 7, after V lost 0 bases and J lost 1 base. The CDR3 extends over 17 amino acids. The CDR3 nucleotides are TGTGCCAGCAGCTTAGCCGGTAGCGGGGTGCTCCAAGAGACCCAGTACTTC. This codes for CASSLAGSGVLQETQYF.

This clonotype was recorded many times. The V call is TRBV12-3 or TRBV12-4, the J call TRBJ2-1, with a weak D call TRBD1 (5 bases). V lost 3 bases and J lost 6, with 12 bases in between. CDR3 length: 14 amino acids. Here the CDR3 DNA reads TGTGCCAGCAGTTTTTCCCAGGGCCCCAATGAGCAGTTCTTC. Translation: CASSFSQGPNEQFF.

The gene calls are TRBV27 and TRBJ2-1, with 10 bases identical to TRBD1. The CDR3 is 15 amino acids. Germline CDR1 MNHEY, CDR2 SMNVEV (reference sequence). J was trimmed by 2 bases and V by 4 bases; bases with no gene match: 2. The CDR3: CASSSDRGPYNEQFF. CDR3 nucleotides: TGTGCCAGCAGTTCAGACAGGGGGCCCTACAATGAGCAGTTCTTC.

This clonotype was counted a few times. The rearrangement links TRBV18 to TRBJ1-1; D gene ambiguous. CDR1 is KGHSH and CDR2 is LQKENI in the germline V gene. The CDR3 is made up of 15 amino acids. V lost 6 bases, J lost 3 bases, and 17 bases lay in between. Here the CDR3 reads CASSSDRNPYTEAFF. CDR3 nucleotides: TGTGCCAGCTCGTCCGACCGAAACCCGTACACTGAAGCTTTCTTT.

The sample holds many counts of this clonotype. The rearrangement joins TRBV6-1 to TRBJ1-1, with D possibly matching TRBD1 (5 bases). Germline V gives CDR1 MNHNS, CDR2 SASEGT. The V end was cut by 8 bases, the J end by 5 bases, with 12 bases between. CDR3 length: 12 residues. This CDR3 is CASGREGTEAFF. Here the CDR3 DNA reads TGTGCCAGCGGGAGGGAGGGGACTGAAGCTTTCTTT.

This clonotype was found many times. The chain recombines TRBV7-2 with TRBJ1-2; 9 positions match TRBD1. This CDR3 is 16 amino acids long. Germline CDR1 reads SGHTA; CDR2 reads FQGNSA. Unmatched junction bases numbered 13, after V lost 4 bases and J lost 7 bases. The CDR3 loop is CASSSNSITGGSGYTF. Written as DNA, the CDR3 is TGTGCCAGCAGCTCCAACTCGATAACAGGGGGCTCTGGCTACACCTTC.

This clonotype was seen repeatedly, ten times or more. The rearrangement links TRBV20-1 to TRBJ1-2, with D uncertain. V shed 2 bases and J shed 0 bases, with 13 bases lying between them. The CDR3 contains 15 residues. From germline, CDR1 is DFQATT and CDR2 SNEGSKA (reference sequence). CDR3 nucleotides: TGCAGTGCTAGATACCCTGCTGGGTCTAACTATGGCTACACCTTC. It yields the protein CSARYPAGSNYGYTF.

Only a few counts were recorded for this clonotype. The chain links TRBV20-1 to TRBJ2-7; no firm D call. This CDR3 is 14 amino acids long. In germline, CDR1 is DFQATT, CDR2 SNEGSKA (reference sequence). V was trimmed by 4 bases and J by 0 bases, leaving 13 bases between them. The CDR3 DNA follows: TGCAGTGCTATTTACCCCCGAAGCTCCTACGAGCAGTACTTC. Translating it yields CSAIYPRSSYEQYF.

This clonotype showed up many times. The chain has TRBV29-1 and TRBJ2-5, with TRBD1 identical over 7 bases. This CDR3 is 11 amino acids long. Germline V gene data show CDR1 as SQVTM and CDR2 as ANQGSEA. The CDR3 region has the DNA TGCACCCTACGACAGGGAGAGACCCAGTACTTC. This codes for CTLRQGETQYF.

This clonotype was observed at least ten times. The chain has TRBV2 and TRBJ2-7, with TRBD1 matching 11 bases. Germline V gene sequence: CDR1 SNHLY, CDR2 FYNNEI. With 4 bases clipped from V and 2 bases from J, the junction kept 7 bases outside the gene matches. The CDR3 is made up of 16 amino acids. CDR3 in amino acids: CASSARTGGPTYEQYF. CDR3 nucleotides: TGTGCCAGCAGTGCCCGGACAGGGGGCCCCACCTACGAGCAGTACTTC.

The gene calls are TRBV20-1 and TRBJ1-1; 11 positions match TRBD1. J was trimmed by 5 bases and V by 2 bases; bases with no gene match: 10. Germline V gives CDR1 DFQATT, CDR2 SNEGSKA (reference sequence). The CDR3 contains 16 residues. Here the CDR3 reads CSARSLAGTGGTEAFF. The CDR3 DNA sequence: TGCAGTGCTAGATCGCTAGCCGGGACAGGGGGGACTGAAGCTTTCTTT.

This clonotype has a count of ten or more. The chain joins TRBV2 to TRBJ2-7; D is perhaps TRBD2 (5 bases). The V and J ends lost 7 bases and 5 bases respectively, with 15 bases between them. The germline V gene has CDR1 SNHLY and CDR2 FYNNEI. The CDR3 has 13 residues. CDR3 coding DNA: TGTGCCAGCACTGCCGAGGGAAGGAACGAGCAGTACTTC. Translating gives CASTAEGRNEQYF.

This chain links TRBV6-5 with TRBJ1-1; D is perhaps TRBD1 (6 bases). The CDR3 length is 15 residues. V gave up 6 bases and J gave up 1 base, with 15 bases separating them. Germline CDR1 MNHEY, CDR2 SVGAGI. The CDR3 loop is CASSNRQVRNTEAFF. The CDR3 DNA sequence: TGTGCCAGCAGCAACCGACAGGTCCGGAACACTGAAGCTTTCTTT.

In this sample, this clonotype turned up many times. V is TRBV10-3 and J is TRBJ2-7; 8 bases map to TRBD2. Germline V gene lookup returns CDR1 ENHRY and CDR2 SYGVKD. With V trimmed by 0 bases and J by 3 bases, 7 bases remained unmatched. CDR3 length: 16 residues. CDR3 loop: CAISESQREQDYEQYF. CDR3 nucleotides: TGTGCCATCAGTGAGTCCCAGCGGGAGCAGGACTACGAGCAGTACTTC.

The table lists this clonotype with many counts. CDR3 DNA sequence: TGTGCCAGCAGCCCGGGACAGCCCAAAAACATTCAGTACTTC. This gives the protein CASSPGQPKNIQYF. The gene calls are TRBV11-3 and TRBJ2-4; TRBD1 aligns across 7 bases. CDR1 SGHNT and CDR2 YENEEA come from the germline V gene. The CDR3 totals 14 residues. V was clipped by 5 bases and J by 2 bases; unmatched bases: 3.

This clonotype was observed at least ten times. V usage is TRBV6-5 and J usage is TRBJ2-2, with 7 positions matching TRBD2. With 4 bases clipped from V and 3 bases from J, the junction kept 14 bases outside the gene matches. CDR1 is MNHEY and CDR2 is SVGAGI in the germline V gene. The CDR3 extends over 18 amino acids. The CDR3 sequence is CASSSRSSGAFHTGELFF. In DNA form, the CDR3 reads TGTGCCAGCAGTTCCCGGTCGAGCGGGGCATTCCACACCGGGGAGCTGTTTTTT.

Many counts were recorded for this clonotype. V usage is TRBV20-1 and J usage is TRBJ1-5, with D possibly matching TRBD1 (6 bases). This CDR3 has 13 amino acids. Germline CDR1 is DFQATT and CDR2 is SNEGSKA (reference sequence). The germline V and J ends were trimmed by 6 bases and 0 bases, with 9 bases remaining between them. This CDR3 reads CSARTVSNQPQHF. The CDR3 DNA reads TGCAGTGCAAGGACAGTTAGCAATCAGCCCCAGCATTTT.

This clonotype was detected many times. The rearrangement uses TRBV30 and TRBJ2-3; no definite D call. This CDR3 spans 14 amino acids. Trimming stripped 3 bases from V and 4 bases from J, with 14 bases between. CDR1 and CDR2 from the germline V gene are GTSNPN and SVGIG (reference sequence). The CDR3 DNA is TGTGCCTGGAGACAGTCGGCCACGGCAGATACGCAGTATTTT. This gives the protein CAWRQSATADTQYF.

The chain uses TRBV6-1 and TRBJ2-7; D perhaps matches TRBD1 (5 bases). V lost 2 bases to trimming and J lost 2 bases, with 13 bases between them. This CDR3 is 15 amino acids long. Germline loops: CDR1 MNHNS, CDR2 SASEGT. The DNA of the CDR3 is TGTGCCAGCAGTGAACTATCCAGGACACCCTACGAGCAGTACTTC. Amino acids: CASSELSRTPYEQYF.

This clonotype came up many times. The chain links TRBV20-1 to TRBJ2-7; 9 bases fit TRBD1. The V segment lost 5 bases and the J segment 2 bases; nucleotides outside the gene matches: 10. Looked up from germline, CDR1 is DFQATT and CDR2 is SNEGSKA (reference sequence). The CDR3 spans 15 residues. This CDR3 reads CSAVSGTGKTYEQYF. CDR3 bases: TGCAGTGCTGTCTCCGGGACAGGGAAGACCTACGAGCAGTACTTC.